This T cell receptor (beta chain) was found in a study of T-cell reconstitution after alpha-beta-depleted transplantation in children. Study-wide results and caveats: Some patients' high day-60 TCRbeta diversity was attributed to recipient cells surviving conditioning.

The TCRbeta library was prepared with unique molecular identifiers. TCRdb independently ran MiXCR on the PCR reads; one entry per CDR3 protein. This table holds about a million distinct CDR3 sequences, around 30% found once. On this clonotype itself: The target antigen is unknown.

CDR1 is DFQATT, CDR2 SNEGSKA, per germline (reference sequence). The CDR3 consists of 15 residues. V lost 2 bases and J 2 bases, leaving 12 bases between the germline ends. The specimen comprised PBMCs, mostly from graft donor cells, sampled 360 days after TCRalphabeta/CD19-depleted stem cell transplant. V usage is TRBV20-1 and J usage is TRBJ1-4, with a weak D call TRBD1 (5 bases). The clonotype comes from a boy less than two years old who had a stem cell transplant for SCID, so the T cells may come from the graft donor. The CDR3 loop is CSARPQGTTNEKLFF. The CDR3 DNA is TGCAGTGCTAGACCCCAGGGTACTACTAATGAAAAACTGTTTTTT.